Below are 18 T cell receptor beta chains sequenced from a single sample in a study of neurological immune-mediated disorders. TCRdb reprocessed the 5' RACE reads with MiXCR, giving one entry per CDR3 protein. This sample carries approximately 85,000 distinct CDR3 sequences, approximately 4.3% of them seen once, and the ten largest clones take around 5%. As to time point: longitudinal time-point 3. Sequencing used PBMCs. The receptors were gathered from a woman aged 60 to 75 with multiple sclerosis.

This clonotype was picked up many times. The V gene is TRBV27, the J gene TRBJ1-2; D is perhaps TRBD1 (6 bases). Trimming cost V 2 bases and J 3 bases, with 10 bases left between them. Germline CDR1 is MNHEY and CDR2 is SMNVEV (reference sequence). The CDR3 loop spans 14 amino acids. The CDR3 loop is CASSLTGRHYGYTF. In nucleotides, the CDR3 is TGTGCCAGCAGTTTAACAGGGCGGCACTATGGCTACACCTTC.

There are many counts of this clonotype. The genes are TRBV5-1 and TRBJ1-2, with 7 bases fitting TRBD1. Unmatched junction bases numbered 3, after V lost 0 bases and J lost 4 bases. Germline loops: CDR1 SGHRS, CDR2 YFSETQ. The CDR3 is 14 residues long. CDR3 protein: CASSLAGTAYGYTF. CDR3 sequence (DNA): TGCGCCAGCAGCTTGGCCGGGACAGCCTATGGCTACACCTTC.

This clonotype was counted at least ten times. The chain joins TRBV12-3 or TRBV12-4 to TRBJ1-6, with D tentatively TRBD1 (6 bases). There are 15 residues in the CDR3. Trimming pared 2 bases from V and 5 bases from J, leaving 10 bases between. The CDR3 protein is CASSLKQGNNSPLHF. CDR3 nucleotide sequence: TGTGCCAGCAGTTTAAAACAGGGAAATAATTCACCCCTCCACTTT.

This clonotype came up many times. The chain is built from TRBV5-1 and TRBJ2-1, with D uncertain. CDR3 length: 16 amino acids. V was trimmed by 0 bases and J by 0 bases, leaving 10 bases between them. In germline, CDR1 is SGHRS, CDR2 YFSETQ. The CDR3 is CASSLVIPSSYNEQFF. The DNA for the CDR3 is TGCGCCAGCAGCTTGGTTATCCCTAGCTCCTACAATGAGCAGTTCTTC.

This clonotype was recorded at least ten times. This chain joins TRBV7-9 and TRBJ1-1; TRBD1 matches at 7 bases. The trim removed 4 bases at V and 1 base at J, leaving 9 bases unmatched. The CDR3 is 16 residues long. From germline, CDR1 is SEHNR and CDR2 FQNEAQ (reference sequence). The CDR3 loop is CASSWGTALRNTEAFF. The CDR3 DNA reads TGTGCCAGCAGCTGGGGGACAGCGCTCAGGAACACTGAAGCTTTCTTT.

About this clonotype: Since a much larger clone is just one base distant, this may be a read error. J is TRBJ2-2 and V is TRBV5-1; D gene ambiguous. In germline, CDR1 is SGHRS, CDR2 YFSETQ. There are 16 residues in the CDR3. The CDR3 region has the DNA TGCACCACCAAGGAATCTGGACGAACGAACACCGGGGAGCTGTTTTTT. Amino acids: CTTKESGRTNTGELFF.

This clonotype was recorded at least ten times. This chain joins TRBV12-3 or TRBV12-4 and TRBJ1-1; D might be TRBD1 (6 bases). V was trimmed by 4 bases and J by 4 bases, leaving 16 bases between them. The CDR3 extends over 15 amino acids. CDR3 amino acids: CASSSPDRMPTEAFF. The CDR3 nucleotides read TGTGCCAGCAGTTCCCCTGACAGGATGCCCACTGAAGCTTTCTTT.

This clonotype was counted many times. The chain combines TRBV25-1 with TRBJ2-3; D might be TRBD2 (6 bases). Germline CDR1 is MGHDK and CDR2 is SYGVNS. The CDR3 runs 15 residues. Trimming left V 1 base short and J 0 bases short, with 8 bases between. The CDR3 coding sequence is TGTGCCAGCAGTGAATTTGCGGGAAGCACAGATACGCAGTATTTT. Protein product: CASSEFAGSTDTQYF.

This clonotype has at least ten counts. V usage is TRBV6-1 and J usage is TRBJ1-6, with D uncertain. Trimming pared 0 bases from V and 7 bases from J, leaving 7 bases between. CDR1 MNHNS and CDR2 SASEGT come from the germline V gene. This CDR3 is 14 amino acids long. The CDR3 region is CASSEAPPNSPLHF. The CDR3 region has the DNA TGTGCCAGCAGTGAAGCGCCACCGAATTCACCCCTCCACTTT.

In its sample, this clonotype was seen many times. The chain is built from TRBV7-2 and TRBJ1-5, with 7 bases matching TRBD1. The CDR3 length is 15 residues. CDR1 and CDR2 (germline): SGHTA, FQGNSA. J was trimmed by 6 bases and V by 5 bases; bases with no gene match: 10. The CDR3 region is CASSIGTVGSQPQHF. CDR3 in DNA: TGTGCCAGCAGCATCGGGACAGTTGGGTCTCAGCCCCAGCATTTT. Supplemented by reference TRBV7-2 and TRBJ1-5, the full variable domain reads GAGVSQSPSNKVTEKGKDVELRCDPISGHTALYWYRQSLGQGLEFLIYFQGNSAPDKSGLPSDRFSAERTGGSVSTLTIQRTQQEDSAVYLCASSIGTVGSQPQHFGDGTRLSIL.

The sample holds many counts of this clonotype. The chain employs TRBV6-2 or TRBV6-3 and TRBJ1-1; D not certain. CDR3 size: 14 residues. Deletions cut 4 bases from V and 5 bases from J, with 14 bases between. Germline values: CDR1 MNHEY, CDR2 SVGEGT. CDR3 bases: TGTGCCAGCAGTTCCCCTGGAGGGAGGACTGAAGCTTTCTTT. This encodes CASSSPGGRTEAFF.

This clonotype was detected many times. The CDR3 sequence: CASSLVGLKQETQYF. The CDR3 DNA reads TGCGCCAGCAGCTTGGTTGGCCTAAAACAAGAGACCCAGTACTTC. The V gene is TRBV5-1, the J gene TRBJ2-5; no firm D call. Trimming left V 0 bases short and J 2 bases short, with 11 bases between. The CDR3 has 15 residues. Germline assignment: CDR1 SGHRS and CDR2 YFSETQ.

This clonotype was detected ten times or more. The rearrangement uses TRBV12-3 or TRBV12-4 and TRBJ1-2; 7 bases agree with TRBD1. The CDR3 is 14 residues long. J was trimmed by 14 bases and V by 6 bases; bases with no gene match: 18. CDR3 nucleotides: TGTGCCAGCAGGTCCCCGGGCCTCAGGGGGAGTGGAACCTTC. This sequence encodes CASRSPGLRGSGTF.

This clonotype has a count of ten or more. The V gene is TRBV5-6, the J gene TRBJ1-1; TRBD1 matches 8 bases. Trimming cost V 4 bases and J 3 bases; bases outside gene matches: 11. The CDR3 consists of 16 residues. CDR1 SGHDT and CDR2 YYEEEE come from the germline V gene. The DNA of the CDR3 is TGTGCCAGCAGCGGGATAGGACAGGGACTACACACTGAAGCTTTCTTT. Translated, it gives CASSGIGQGLHTEAFF.

This clonotype was counted at least ten times. The V call is TRBV27, the J call TRBJ2-1; D perhaps matches TRBD2 (5 bases). Trimming took off 4 bases at V and 8 bases at J, with 12 bases between the two ends. The CDR3 sequence is 13 residues long. CDR1 is MNHEY and CDR2 is SMNVEV in the germline V gene (reference sequence). CDR3 protein: CASSWSSNDEQFF. The CDR3 region has the DNA TGTGCCAGCAGTTGGTCTAGCAACGATGAGCAGTTCTTC.

This clonotype was seen many times. This chain connects TRBV7-2 to TRBJ1-4; a possible D gene is TRBD1 (5 bases). The V end was cut by 5 bases, the J end by 8 bases, with 21 bases between. The germline V gene has CDR1 SGHTA and CDR2 FQGNSA. This CDR3 region has 16 residues. This CDR3 reads CASSLTRRGVKEKLFF. The DNA of the CDR3 is TGTGCCAGCAGCCTCACGCGGAGGGGCGTTAAAGAAAAACTGTTTTTT.

Concerning this clonotype: It may be a read error: a sequence one base away is much more abundant. The CDR3 coding sequence is TGTGTCAGCAGCCAGTTGACACCGATTAACACCGGGGAGCTGTTTTTT. Amino acids: CVSSQLTPINTGELFF. The chain has TRBV3-1 and TRBJ2-2; D unresolved. Germline lookup yields CDR1 LGHDT and CDR2 YNNKEL (reference sequence). The length of the CDR3 is 16 residues.

Ten or more counts support this clonotype. V gene TRBV24-1 combines with J gene TRBJ2-1; perhaps TRBD2 as D (6 bases). Trimming stripped 2 bases from V and 8 bases from J, with 15 bases between. CDR3 length equals 15 residues. The germline V gene has CDR1 KGHDR and CDR2 SFDVKD. CDR3 sequence (DNA): TGTGCCACCAGTGATTCTGGTACTAGCAAGTATGAGCAGTTCTTC. Translating gives CATSDSGTSKYEQFF.